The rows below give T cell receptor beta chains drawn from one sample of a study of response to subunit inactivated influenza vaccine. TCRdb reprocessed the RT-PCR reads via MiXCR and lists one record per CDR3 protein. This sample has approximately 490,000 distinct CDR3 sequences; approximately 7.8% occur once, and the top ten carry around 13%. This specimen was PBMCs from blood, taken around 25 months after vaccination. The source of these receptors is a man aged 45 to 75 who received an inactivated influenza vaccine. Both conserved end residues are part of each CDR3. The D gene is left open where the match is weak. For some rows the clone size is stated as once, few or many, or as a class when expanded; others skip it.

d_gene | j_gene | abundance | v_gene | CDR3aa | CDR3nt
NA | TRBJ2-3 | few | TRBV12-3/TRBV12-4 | CASSLTALDTQYF | TGTGCCAGCAGTTTAACAGCCCTGGATACGCAGTATTTT
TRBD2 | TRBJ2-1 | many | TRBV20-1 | CSASSGLAGGSSYNEQFF | TGCAGTGCTAGCTCGGGACTAGCGGGGGGGAGCTCCTACAATGAGCAGTTCTTC
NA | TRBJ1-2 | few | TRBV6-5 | CASSYLQDRNYGYTF | TGTGCCAGCAGTTACCTGCAGGACCGGAACTATGGCTACACCTTC
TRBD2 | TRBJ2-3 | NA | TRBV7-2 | CASSTGLAGAIDTQYF | TGTGCCAGCAGCACGGGACTAGCGGGAGCCATAGATACGCAGTATTTT
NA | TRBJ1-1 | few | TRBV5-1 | CASSDGGLNTEAFF | TGCGCCAGCAGTGACGGGGGGCTGAACACTGAAGCTTTCTTT
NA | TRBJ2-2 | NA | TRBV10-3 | CAISDGGRSTGELFF | TGTGCCATCAGTGACGGGGGGCGTAGCACCGGGGAACTGTTTTTT
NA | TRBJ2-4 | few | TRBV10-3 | CAISDSSEDPGIQYF | TGTGCCATCAGTGACTCTTCGGAGGACCCGGGCATTCAGTACTTC
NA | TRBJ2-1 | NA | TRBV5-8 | CASSPLRNNEQFF | TGTGCCAGCAGCCCCCTTAGAAACAATGAGCAGTTCTTC
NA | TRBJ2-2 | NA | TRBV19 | CASKGGPGELFF | TGTGCCAGTAAGGGGGGTCCCGGGGAGCTGTTTTTT
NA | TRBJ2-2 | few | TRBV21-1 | CASSRRLAGGPAGELFF | TGTGCCAGCAGCAGGCGACTAGCGGGAGGGCCGGCCGGGGAGCTGTTTTTT
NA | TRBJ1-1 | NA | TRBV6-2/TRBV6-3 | CASSYAREGPPDTEAFF | TGTGCCAGCAGTTATGCCAGGGAGGGCCCCCCAGACACTGAAGCTTTCTTT
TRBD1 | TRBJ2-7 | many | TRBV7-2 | CASSQRGQSYEQYF | TGTGCCAGCAGCCAACGGGGACAGTCCTACGAGCAGTACTTC
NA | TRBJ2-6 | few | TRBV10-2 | CASSAWGDGANVLTF | TGCGCCAGCAGTGCCTGGGGGGACGGGGCCAACGTCCTGACTTTC
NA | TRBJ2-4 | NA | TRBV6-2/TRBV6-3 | CASSSLNRLWSKYF | TGTGCCAGCAGTTCTTTAAATCGACTTTGGTCTAAGTACTTC
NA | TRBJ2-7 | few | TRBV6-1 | CASRQTTGHSYEQYF | TGTGCCAGCAGACAAACGACAGGACACTCCTACGAGCAGTACTTC
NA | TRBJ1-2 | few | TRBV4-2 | CASSQRTVGYGYTF | TGTGCCAGCAGCCAACGGACCGTCGGCTATGGCTACACCTTC
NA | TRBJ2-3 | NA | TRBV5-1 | CASSLAVATDTQYF | TGCGCCAGCAGCTTGGCGGTAGCCACAGATACGCAGTATTTT
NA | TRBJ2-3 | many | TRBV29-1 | CSVEDLVTDTQYF | TGCAGCGTTGAAGATCTAGTAACGGATACGCAGTATTTT
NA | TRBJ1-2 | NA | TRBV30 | CAWSPLFNYGYTF | TGTGCCTGGAGTCCCCTATTCAACTATGGCTACACCTTC
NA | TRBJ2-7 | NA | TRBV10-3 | CAITPGGTGEQYF | TGTGCCATCACCCCGGGAGGGACAGGGGAGCAGTACTTC
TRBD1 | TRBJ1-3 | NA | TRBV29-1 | CSGSGTESSGNTIYF | TGCAGCGGTTCCGGGACAGAGAGCTCTGGAAACACCATATATTTT
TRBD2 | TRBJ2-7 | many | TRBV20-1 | CSALGLVYEQYF | TGCAGTGCCCTCGGACTAGTCTACGAGCAGTACTTC
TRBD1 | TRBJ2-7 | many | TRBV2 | CASSPTGREQYF | TGTGCCAGCAGTCCGACAGGGCGCGAGCAGTACTTC
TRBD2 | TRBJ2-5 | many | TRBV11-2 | CASSSRRTSANQETQYF | TGTGCCAGCAGCTCCCGAAGGACTAGCGCGAACCAAGAGACCCAGTACTTC
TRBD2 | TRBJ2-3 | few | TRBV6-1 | CASSISGSADTQYF | TGTGCCAGCAGCATTAGCGGGAGCGCAGATACGCAGTATTTT
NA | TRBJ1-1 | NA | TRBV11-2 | CASSFFFGGAFF | TGTGCCAGCAGCTTTTTCTTTGGGGGGGCTTTCTTT
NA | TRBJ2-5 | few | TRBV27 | CASSLSALIGTQYF | TGTGCCAGCAGTTTATCTGCGCTCATAGGGACCCAGTACTTC
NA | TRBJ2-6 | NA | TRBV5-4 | CASGEPGRFSGANVLTF | TGTGCCAGCGGAGAACCGGGACGGTTCTCTGGGGCCAACGTCCTGACTTTC
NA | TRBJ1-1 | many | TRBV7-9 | CASSPSHTEAFF | TGTGCCAGCAGCCCCTCACACACTGAAGCTTTCTTT
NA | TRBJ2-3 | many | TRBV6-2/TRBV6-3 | CASSYSMFGVTDTQYF | TGTGCCAGCAGTTACTCGATGTTCGGAGTCACAGATACGCAGTATTTT
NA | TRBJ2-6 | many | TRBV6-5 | CASSHRTSGANVLTF | TGTGCCAGCAGTCACCGGACCTCTGGGGCCAACGTCCTGACTTTC
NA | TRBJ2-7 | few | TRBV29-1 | CSGGPIWDRPYEQYF | TGCAGCGGAGGCCCTATATGGGACCGACCCTACGAGCAGTACTTC
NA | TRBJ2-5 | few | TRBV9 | CASSVGGTNQETQYF | TGTGCCAGCAGCGTAGGGGGGACGAACCAAGAGACCCAGTACTTC
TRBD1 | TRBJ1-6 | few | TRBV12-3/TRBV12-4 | CASSLAGGNNSPLHF | TGTGCCAGCAGTTTAGCAGGGGGCAATAATTCACCCCTCCACTTT
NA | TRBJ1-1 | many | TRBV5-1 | CASSFSPPDTEAFF | TGCGCCAGCAGCTTTTCGCCCCCGGACACTGAAGCTTTCTTT
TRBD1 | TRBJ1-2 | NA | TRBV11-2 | CASSRGQSNYGYTF | TGTGCCAGCAGCCGGGGACAGTCTAACTATGGCTACACCTTC
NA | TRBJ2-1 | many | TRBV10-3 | CAISRGGGPLNEQFF | TGTGCCATCAGCCGGGGAGGGGGGCCGCTCAATGAGCAGTTCTTC
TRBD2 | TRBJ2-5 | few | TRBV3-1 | CASSQGKGLAGETQYF | TGTGCCAGCAGCCAAGGGAAGGGACTAGCAGGAGAGACCCAGTACTTC
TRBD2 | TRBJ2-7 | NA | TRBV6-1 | CASSPRRDYYEQYF | TGTGCCAGCAGTCCCCGCCGGGACTACTACGAGCAGTACTTC
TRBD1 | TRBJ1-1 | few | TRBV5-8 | CASSWTGGVGYTEAFF | TGTGCCAGCAGCTGGACAGGGGGCGTTGGATACACTGAAGCTTTCTTT
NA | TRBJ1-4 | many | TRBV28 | CASGRSTNEKLFF | TGTGCCAGTGGACGGTCAACTAATGAAAAACTGTTTTTT
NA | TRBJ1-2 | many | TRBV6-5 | CASSYRERNYGYTF | TGTGCCAGCAGTTACAGGGAAAGAAACTATGGCTACACCTTC
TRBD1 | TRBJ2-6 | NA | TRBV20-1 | CSALSLDRGPVGANVLTF | TGCAGTGCACTTTCCCTGGACAGGGGGCCGGTTGGAGCCAACGTCCTGACTTTC
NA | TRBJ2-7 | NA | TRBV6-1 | CASQGARSSYEQYF | TGTGCCAGCCAAGGGGCCAGGAGCTCCTACGAGCAGTACTTC
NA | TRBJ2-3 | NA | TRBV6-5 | CASSYGGPPEDTQYF | TGTGCCAGCAGTTATGGCGGACCTCCCGAAGATACGCAGTATTTT
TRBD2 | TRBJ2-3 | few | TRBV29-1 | CSVEVAGGTDTQYF | TGCAGCGTGGAGGTAGCGGGGGGCACAGATACGCAGTATTTT
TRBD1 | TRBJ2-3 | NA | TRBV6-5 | CASSLPWTGGAPKTDTQYF | TGTGCCAGCAGTTTACCGTGGACAGGGGGCGCCCCAAAGACAGATACGCAGTATTTT
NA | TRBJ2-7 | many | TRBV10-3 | CAISEPPGTRNTYEQYF | TGTGCCATCAGTGAGCCGCCCGGGACACGGAATACCTACGAGCAGTACTTC
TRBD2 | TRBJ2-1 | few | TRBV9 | CASSPEQRLAGRNEQFF | TGTGCCAGCAGCCCCGAGCAGAGACTAGCGGGACGCAATGAGCAGTTCTTC
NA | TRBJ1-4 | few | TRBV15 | CATSRVRQRNNEKLFF | TGTGCCACCAGCAGAGTTCGGCAGCGAAATAATGAAAAACTGTTTTTT
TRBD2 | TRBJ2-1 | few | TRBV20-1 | CSARATSGVYNEQFF | TGCAGTGCTAGAGCCACTAGCGGGGTCTACAATGAGCAGTTCTTC
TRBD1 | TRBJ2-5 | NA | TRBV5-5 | CASGLGDSHYF | TGTGCCAGCGGCCTTGGGGACAGTCACTACTTC
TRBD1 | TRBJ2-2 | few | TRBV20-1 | CSAPAGGAGTGELFF | TGCAGTGCTCCCGCAGGGGGCGCAGGCACCGGGGAGCTGTTTTTT
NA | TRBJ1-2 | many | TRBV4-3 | CASSHADSNYGYTF | TGCGCCAGCAGCCATGCAGACAGTAACTATGGCTACACCTTC
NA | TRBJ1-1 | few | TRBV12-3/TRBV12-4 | CASSPGGFAFF | TGTGCCAGCAGTCCTGGGGGCTTTGCTTTCTTT
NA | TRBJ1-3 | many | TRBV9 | CASSVAYPDTGNTIYF | TGTGCCAGCAGCGTAGCTTATCCGGATACTGGAAACACCATATATTTT
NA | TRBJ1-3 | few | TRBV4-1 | CASSQQIWEGISGNTIYF | TGCGCCAGCAGCCAACAGATTTGGGAGGGGATCTCTGGAAACACCATATATTTT
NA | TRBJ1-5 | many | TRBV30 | CAWSTGTGFGQPQHF | TGTGCCTGGAGCACTGGAACAGGGTTTGGGCAGCCCCAGCATTTT
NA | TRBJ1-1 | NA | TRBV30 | CAWRWAGVNTEAFF | TGTGCCTGGAGATGGGCCGGGGTGAACACTGAAGCTTTCTTT
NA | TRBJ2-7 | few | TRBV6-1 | CASSASVYEQYF | TGTGCCAGCAGTGCTAGCGTCTACGAGCAGTACTTC